The source of this T cell receptor (beta chain) is a study of T cell repertoires in cytomegalovirus infection. About the research overall: Used in the study were CMV epitopes, some recently identified and HLA-C-restricted, others well-studied and HLA-B-restricted. Public TCR beta signatures provided an indication of both CMV infection and a matching HLA type.

This clonotype turned up a few times. Its cognate antigen is unknown. Each CDR3 protein is one row after TCRdb ran MiXCR on the reads. The top ten clones hold under 15% of a sample with some 920,000 distinct CDR3 sequences, roughly 30% of them seen once. The study, taken as a whole, reports: CMV-specific HLA-C-restricted TCR beta clonotypes dominated the ex vivo response.

The receptor was isolated from a human donor in good health (CMV status not recorded). Some clones in this sample may be carry-over from other donors' samples. The specimen was cultured CD8+ T cells from PBMCs, collected from culture after CMV antigen stimulation.

CDR3 protein: CASSEGGLLTDTQYF. The CDR3 DNA sequence: TGTGCCAGCAGCGAGGGGGGACTACTCACAGATACGCAGTATTTT. The genes are TRBV2 and TRBJ2-3, with D possibly matching TRBD2 (7 bases). The CDR3 is 15 amino acids. Germline-derived CDR1 and CDR2 are SNHLY and FYNNEI. V was cut by 6 bases and J by 2 bases, with 15 bases left in between.